A selection of T cell receptor beta chains follows, all from one sample in a study of blood T cell repertoires in COVID-19. TCRdb's table, derived via immunoSEQ multiplex PCR, lists solely in-frame clones and lacks some. In the table there are 350,000 to 450,000 clones, around 85% of which are singletons. Material: peripheral blood. The receptors originated from a woman in her late teens or twenties with acute or convalescent COVID-19. CDR3s include the opening cysteine and the closing phenylalanine or tryptophan. Each record gives: CDR3 DNA, CDR3 protein, J gene, D gene, clone size, V gene. A D gene is named only where the DNA matches it firmly. A row's size may be missing; if present it is once, few, many or a size class.

cdr3_nt: TGTGCCAGCAGCCAAGATCCGGCGGGGTTCTCTGGGGCCAACGTCCTGACTTTC; cdr3_aa: CASSQDPAGFSGANVLTF; j_call: TRBJ2-6; d_call: -; clone_size: -; v_call: TRBV3-1/TRBV3-2
cdr3_nt: TGCGCCAGCAGCGCCGGGACTAGCGGGAGAGCTAACACAGATACGCAGTATTTT; cdr3_aa: CASSAGTSGRANTDTQYF; j_call: TRBJ2-3; d_call: TRBD2; clone_size: -; v_call: TRBV5-1
cdr3_nt: TGTGCCTGGAGCGCAGGGGGCCGACAGCCCCAGCATTTT; cdr3_aa: CAWSAGGRQPQHF; j_call: TRBJ1-5; d_call: TRBD1; clone_size: once; v_call: TRBV30
cdr3_nt: TGCGCCAGCAGCTCGGTTTGGGACAGGGGGATCACTGAAGCTTTCTTT; cdr3_aa: CASSSVWDRGITEAFF; j_call: TRBJ1-1; d_call: TRBD1; clone_size: -; v_call: TRBV5-1
cdr3_nt: TGTGCCAGCAGTTACGATCCGGGGAAAGGAAACACCATATATTTT; cdr3_aa: CASSYDPGKGNTIYF; j_call: TRBJ1-3; d_call: -; clone_size: -; v_call: TRBV6-5
cdr3_nt: TGCAGTGCTAGTGATAGCCCGCTGGTCTACGAGCAGTACTTC; cdr3_aa: CSASDSPLVYEQYF; j_call: TRBJ2-7; d_call: -; clone_size: -; v_call: TRBV20-1
cdr3_nt: TGCGCCAGCAGTCAGGGGATGAACACTGAAGCTTTCTTT; cdr3_aa: CASSQGMNTEAFF; j_call: TRBJ1-1; d_call: -; clone_size: -; v_call: TRBV5-1
cdr3_nt: TGTGCCAGCAGCCCGGGGTGGGGGGCCTACGAGCAGTACTTC; cdr3_aa: CASSPGWGAYEQYF; j_call: TRBJ2-7; d_call: -; clone_size: -; v_call: TRBV5-6
cdr3_nt: TGCAGTGCTAGTGCCATACTCTCTGGAAACACCATATATTTT; cdr3_aa: CSASAILSGNTIYF; j_call: TRBJ1-3; d_call: -; clone_size: once; v_call: TRBV20-1
cdr3_nt: TGTGCCAGCAGCGAGGGGAGGCAGGGTAATGAAAAACTGTTTTTT; cdr3_aa: CASSEGRQGNEKLFF; j_call: TRBJ1-4; d_call: -; clone_size: -; v_call: TRBV9
cdr3_nt: TGCGCCAGCAGTGTCCTCGGGGGAAGTAACGGCTACACCTTC; cdr3_aa: CASSVLGGSNGYTF; j_call: TRBJ1-2; d_call: -; clone_size: -; v_call: TRBV5-1
cdr3_nt: TGTGCCAGCAGCGTAGGAGGTATCAATCAGCCCCAGCATTTT; cdr3_aa: CASSVGGINQPQHF; j_call: TRBJ1-5; d_call: -; clone_size: -; v_call: TRBV9
cdr3_nt: TGTGCCAGCAGTCACGGCGGCTCAACTAATGAAAAACTGTTTTTT; cdr3_aa: CASSHGGSTNEKLFF; j_call: TRBJ1-4; d_call: -; clone_size: -; v_call: TRBV28
cdr3_nt: TGTGCCAGCAGCGGACAGGGAGTTGTGTATGGCTACACCTTC; cdr3_aa: CASSGQGVVYGYTF; j_call: TRBJ1-2; d_call: TRBD1; clone_size: few; v_call: TRBV2
cdr3_nt: TGTGCCAGCAGTTACCTCGGGACAGGGAACACCGGGGAGCTGTTTTTT; cdr3_aa: CASSYLGTGNTGELFF; j_call: TRBJ2-2; d_call: TRBD1; clone_size: -; v_call: TRBV6-5
cdr3_nt: TGTGCCAGTAGTATATCCAAGGGACAGGGGGGGAACTACAATGAGCAGTTCTTC; cdr3_aa: CASSISKGQGGNYNEQFF; j_call: TRBJ2-1; d_call: TRBD1; clone_size: -; v_call: TRBV19
cdr3_nt: TGCGCCAGCAGTCAATCTTCGGGACAGGGCTCTGGGGCCAACGTCCTGACTTTC; cdr3_aa: CASSQSSGQGSGANVLTF; j_call: TRBJ2-6; d_call: TRBD1; clone_size: -; v_call: TRBV23-1
cdr3_nt: TGTGCCAGCAGCTTAACCGAGTCCAGCAATCAGCCCCAGCATTTT; cdr3_aa: CASSLTESSNQPQHF; j_call: TRBJ1-5; d_call: -; clone_size: -; v_call: TRBV7-3
cdr3_nt: TGTGCCAGCAGTCCTAGCGGAAACATTCAGTACTTC; cdr3_aa: CASSPSGNIQYF; j_call: TRBJ2-4; d_call: TRBD2; clone_size: -; v_call: TRBV2
cdr3_nt: TGCGCCAGCAGCTTGGGGGCAAGATACACTGAAGCTTTCTTT; cdr3_aa: CASSLGARYTEAFF; j_call: TRBJ1-1; d_call: -; clone_size: -; v_call: TRBV5-1
cdr3_nt: TGTGCCAGCAAAGCAAGTGGGGGACTCTCCTACGAGCAGTACTTC; cdr3_aa: CASKASGGLSYEQYF; j_call: TRBJ2-7; d_call: -; clone_size: -; v_call: TRBV28
cdr3_nt: TGTGCCAGCAGCCCCGGGACAGGGGACTATGGCTACACCTTC; cdr3_aa: CASSPGTGDYGYTF; j_call: TRBJ1-2; d_call: TRBD1; clone_size: -; v_call: TRBV7-9
cdr3_nt: TGTGCCAGCAGCGCTGCCCAGGGAGGAGGTTGGGGCTACACCTTC; cdr3_aa: CASSAAQGGGWGYTF; j_call: TRBJ1-2; d_call: -; clone_size: -; v_call: TRBV9
cdr3_nt: TGTGCCAGCAGCAGGGCCGGGACTCCTGAAGCTTTCTTT; cdr3_aa: CASSRAGTPEAFF; j_call: TRBJ1-1; d_call: -; clone_size: -; v_call: TRBV27
cdr3_nt: TGTGCCAGCAGTTCCCCTGGCAGCTCCTACGAGCAGTACTTC; cdr3_aa: CASSSPGSSYEQYF; j_call: TRBJ2-7; d_call: -; clone_size: -; v_call: TRBV27
cdr3_nt: TGTGCCAGCAGCCGGGGGGACGGTACCGTTTTCGGAAACACCATATATTTT; cdr3_aa: CASSRGDGTVFGNTIYF; j_call: TRBJ1-3; d_call: -; clone_size: -; v_call: TRBV27
cdr3_nt: TGCGCCAGCAGCCTAGACCCCGGGACAAAAAGCTCCTACGAGCAGTACTTC; cdr3_aa: CASSLDPGTKSSYEQYF; j_call: TRBJ2-7; d_call: -; clone_size: -; v_call: TRBV4-1
cdr3_nt: TGTGCCAGTAGTATACGCCCAGGGAGGTACGAGCAGTACTTC; cdr3_aa: CASSIRPGRYEQYF; j_call: TRBJ2-7; d_call: -; clone_size: -; v_call: TRBV19
cdr3_nt: TGTGCCAGCAGTTTACTTCGGGGGGCGGGAGAGACCCAGTACTTC; cdr3_aa: CASSLLRGAGETQYF; j_call: TRBJ2-5; d_call: -; clone_size: -; v_call: TRBV7-2
cdr3_nt: TGTGCCAGCAGTACAGGGGGAAGTGGCAATCAGCCCCAGCATTTT; cdr3_aa: CASSTGGSGNQPQHF; j_call: TRBJ1-5; d_call: TRBD1; clone_size: -; v_call: TRBV6-5
cdr3_nt: TGTGCCAGCAGCACCCCGGGACAGGGTCCCACCGGGGAGCTGTTTTTT; cdr3_aa: CASSTPGQGPTGELFF; j_call: TRBJ2-2; d_call: TRBD1; clone_size: -; v_call: TRBV5-6
cdr3_nt: TGTGCCACCAGTGACTCCCGACAGGGAAGACAGCCCCAGCATTTT; cdr3_aa: CATSDSRQGRQPQHF; j_call: TRBJ1-5; d_call: TRBD1; clone_size: many; v_call: TRBV24-1